This T cell receptor beta chain was identified in a study of control samples from healthy donors and cancer patients. To note about this clone: Other DNA sequences within the sample encode an identical CDR3.

CDR1 is KGHSH, CDR2 LQKENI, per germline. The J segment lost 8 bases and the V segment lost 3 bases, leaving 3 bases of the junction unmatched. There are 14 residues in the CDR3. Method: immunoSEQ multiplex PCR; TCRdb's copy keeps in-frame clones and lacks some. The top ten clones hold less than 5.5% of a sample with about 150,000 clones, around 86% of them seen once. The chain joins TRBV18 to TRBJ1-6, with 8 bases lining up with TRBD1. Sequenced: blood. The TCR comes from a man aged 25 to 40 in good health. This CDR3 reads CASSPLDRDSPLHF. For the CDR3, the DNA is TGTGCCAGCTCACCGCTGGACAGGGATTCACCCCTCCACTTT.